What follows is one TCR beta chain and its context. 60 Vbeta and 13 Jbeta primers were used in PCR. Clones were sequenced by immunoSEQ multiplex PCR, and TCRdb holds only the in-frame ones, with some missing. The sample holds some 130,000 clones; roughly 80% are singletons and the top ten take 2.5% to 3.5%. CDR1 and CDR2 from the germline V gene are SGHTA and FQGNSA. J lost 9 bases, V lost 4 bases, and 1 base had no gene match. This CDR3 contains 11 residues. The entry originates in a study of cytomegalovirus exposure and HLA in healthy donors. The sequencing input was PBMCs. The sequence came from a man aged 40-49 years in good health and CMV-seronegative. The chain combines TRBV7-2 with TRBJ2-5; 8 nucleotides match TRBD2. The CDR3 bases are TGTGCCAGCAGCTCCGGGGGGGCCCAGTACTTC. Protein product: CASSSGGAQYF.